Listed below are T cell receptor beta chains from one sample, sequenced in a study of cytomegalovirus exposure and HLA in healthy donors. Libraries were prepared by immunoSEQ multiplex PCR; TCRdb keeps only in-frame clonotypes and omits some of them. The sample records nearly 110,000 clones, around 80% being singletons. Specimen: PBMCs. The receptors stem from a woman between 45 and 60 years old in good health and CMV-seropositive. CDR3s include the opening cysteine and the closing phenylalanine or tryptophan. D genes are given only for firm matches. Size tells how often a clone was seen (once, few, many) or the class of an expanded clone, and some rows leave it out.

clone size: -
J gene: TRBJ1-6
D gene: TRBD1
V gene: TRBV7-9
CDR3 DNA: TGTTCCAGCAGCTTATTGGGACAGGGTACGGATTCACCCCTCCACTTT
CDR3 protein: CSSSLLGQGTDSPLHF

clone size: once
J gene: TRBJ1-3
D gene: -
V gene: TRBV7-6
CDR3 DNA: TGTGCCAGCTCCACGAGCAGGGGCCCTGGAAACACCATATATTTT
CDR3 protein: CASSTSRGPGNTIYF

clone size: -
J gene: TRBJ2-1
D gene: TRBD1
V gene: TRBV7-2
CDR3 DNA: TGTGCCAGCAGCGCGGGGCCGGGACAGGCCGATGGGGATGAGCAGTTCTTC
CDR3 protein: CASSAGPGQADGDEQFF

clone size: -
J gene: TRBJ2-2
D gene: TRBD1
V gene: TRBV25-1
CDR3 DNA: TGTGCCAGCAGTGGGACAGGGAACACCGGGGAGCTGTTTTTT
CDR3 protein: CASSGTGNTGELFF

clone size: -
J gene: TRBJ1-2
D gene: TRBD1
V gene: TRBV19
CDR3 DNA: TGTGCCAGTAGTGACAGGGGAGTGGGTGGCTACACCTTC
CDR3 protein: CASSDRGVGGYTF

clone size: -
J gene: TRBJ1-5
D gene: TRBD1
V gene: TRBV7-9
CDR3 DNA: TGTGCCAGCAGCTTAGGGACAGGGGTGTTTCAGCCCCAGCATTTT
CDR3 protein: CASSLGTGVFQPQHF

clone size: -
J gene: TRBJ1-1
D gene: -
V gene: TRBV4-2
CDR3 DNA: TGTGCCAGCAGCCCCAATGACAGGCTGAACACTGAAGCTTTCTTT
CDR3 protein: CASSPNDRLNTEAFF

clone size: -
J gene: TRBJ1-4
D gene: -
V gene: TRBV7-9
CDR3 DNA: TGTGCCAGCAGCTCGTACGGGACATTCCCCGAAAAACTGTTTTTT
CDR3 protein: CASSSYGTFPEKLFF

clone size: few
J gene: TRBJ1-4
D gene: -
V gene: TRBV6-5
CDR3 DNA: TGTGCCAGCACGACAGGAAATGAAAAACTGTTTTTT
CDR3 protein: CASTTGNEKLFF

clone size: -
J gene: TRBJ1-2
D gene: TRBD1
V gene: TRBV2
CDR3 DNA: TGTGCCAGCAGTGCAGTGGGACAGGGGATCGATGGCTACACCTTC
CDR3 protein: CASSAVGQGIDGYTF

clone size: -
J gene: TRBJ2-7
D gene: TRBD1
V gene: TRBV5-5
CDR3 DNA: TGTGCCAGCAGCTACATATGGGACAGCGTCTACGAGCAGTACTTC
CDR3 protein: CASSYIWDSVYEQYF

clone size: -
J gene: TRBJ1-1
D gene: -
V gene: TRBV9
CDR3 DNA: TGTGCCAGCAGCGTAGCATCGGGGGAGGGCACTGAAGCTTTCTTT
CDR3 protein: CASSVASGEGTEAFF

clone size: -
J gene: TRBJ2-5
D gene: -
V gene: TRBV5-5
CDR3 DNA: TGTGCCAGCAGCCTCGCCGGGACTGAAGAGACCCAGTACTTC
CDR3 protein: CASSLAGTEETQYF

clone size: -
J gene: TRBJ2-1
D gene: TRBD2
V gene: TRBV28
CDR3 DNA: TGTGCCAGCAGCCCGACTAGCGGGGGACTCCGCTCCTACAATGAGCAGTTCTTC
CDR3 protein: CASSPTSGGLRSYNEQFF

clone size: -
J gene: TRBJ2-7
D gene: -
V gene: TRBV5-1
CDR3 DNA: TGCGCCAGCAGGCGGGCCTACGAGCAGTACTTC
CDR3 protein: CASRRAYEQYF

clone size: few
J gene: TRBJ1-5
D gene: -
V gene: TRBV28
CDR3 DNA: TGTGCCAGCACCCCAAACTATAGCAATCAGCCCCAGCATTTT
CDR3 protein: CASTPNYSNQPQHF

clone size: -
J gene: TRBJ1-1
D gene: -
V gene: TRBV5-6
CDR3 DNA: TGTGCCAGCAGCTTGGTTCACAGGGAAAACACTGAAGCTTTCTTT
CDR3 protein: CASSLVHRENTEAFF

clone size: -
J gene: TRBJ1-4
D gene: TRBD1
V gene: TRBV7-2
CDR3 DNA: TGTGCCAGCGGTCTGACAGGGTCGGGGAATGAAAAACTGTTTTTT
CDR3 protein: CASGLTGSGNEKLFF

clone size: once
J gene: TRBJ2-5
D gene: -
V gene: TRBV15
CDR3 DNA: TGTGCCACCAGCACAGGGGGAGGTTCGGAGACCCAGTACTTC
CDR3 protein: CATSTGGGSETQYF

clone size: -
J gene: TRBJ1-2
D gene: -
V gene: TRBV2
CDR3 DNA: TGTGCCAGCAGTGAAATGGCAGACTATGGCTACACCTTC
CDR3 protein: CASSEMADYGYTF

clone size: -
J gene: TRBJ1-5
D gene: -
V gene: TRBV6-1
CDR3 DNA: TGTGCCAGCAGACCAGACAGCTTCCAGGCCCAGCATTTT
CDR3 protein: CASRPDSFQAQHF

clone size: -
J gene: TRBJ2-2
D gene: TRBD1
V gene: TRBV27
CDR3 DNA: TGTGCCAGCCCCCCTAAGACAGGGGTCCTCCACACCGGGGAGCTGTTTTTT
CDR3 protein: CASPPKTGVLHTGELFF

clone size: -
J gene: TRBJ1-1
D gene: -
V gene: TRBV6-6
CDR3 DNA: TGTGCCAGCAGTTATGGTGTAGATATCATGAACACTGAAGCTTTCTTT
CDR3 protein: CASSYGVDIMNTEAFF

clone size: -
J gene: TRBJ2-2
D gene: TRBD2
V gene: TRBV30
CDR3 DNA: TGTGCCTGGAACCTGGGAGGGGCGAACACCGGGGAGCTGTTTTTT
CDR3 protein: CAWNLGGANTGELFF

clone size: -
J gene: TRBJ2-3
D gene: TRBD2
V gene: TRBV5-4
CDR3 DNA: TGTGCCAGCAGCCGTTCGCAACTAGCGGGGGCCATCACAGATACGCAGTATTTT
CDR3 protein: CASSRSQLAGAITDTQYF

clone size: -
J gene: TRBJ2-5
D gene: -
V gene: TRBV9
CDR3 DNA: TGTGCCAGCAGCGTATCAGGGATCGAGACCCAGTACTTC
CDR3 protein: CASSVSGIETQYF

clone size: -
J gene: TRBJ1-1
D gene: -
V gene: TRBV2
CDR3 DNA: TGTGCCAGCAGTGAAGCGAGGAACTTCATCACTGAAGCTTTCTTT
CDR3 protein: CASSEARNFITEAFF

clone size: -
J gene: TRBJ1-3
D gene: TRBD1
V gene: TRBV7-2
CDR3 DNA: TGTGCCAGCACCAGACAGGGCACTGGAAACACCATATATTTT
CDR3 protein: CASTRQGTGNTIYF

clone size: -
J gene: TRBJ2-5
D gene: TRBD2
V gene: TRBV2
CDR3 DNA: TGTGCCAGCAGGGACGTTAGCGGGGTTGGAGAGACCCAGTACTTC
CDR3 protein: CASRDVSGVGETQYF

clone size: -
J gene: TRBJ1-3
D gene: TRBD1
V gene: TRBV7-6
CDR3 DNA: TGTGCCAGCAGCTTAGGGGGGACAGACTCTGGAAACACCATATATTTT
CDR3 protein: CASSLGGTDSGNTIYF

clone size: -
J gene: TRBJ1-2
D gene: TRBD1
V gene: TRBV7-9
CDR3 DNA: TGTGCCAGCAGCGCTTACAGGGGTAACTATGGCTACACCTTC
CDR3 protein: CASSAYRGNYGYTF

clone size: -
J gene: TRBJ2-7
D gene: -
V gene: TRBV7-2
CDR3 DNA: TGTGCCAGCAGCCAGGGCGGGGGCCTCTACGAGCAGTACTTC
CDR3 protein: CASSQGGGLYEQYF

clone size: -
J gene: TRBJ2-5
D gene: TRBD2
V gene: TRBV5-4
CDR3 DNA: TGTGCCAGCAGCCCCGGGGGGGCCCCTCCGGGTGAGACCCAGTACTTC
CDR3 protein: CASSPGGAPPGETQYF

clone size: -
J gene: TRBJ2-1
D gene: TRBD1
V gene: TRBV9
CDR3 DNA: TGTGCCAGCAGCGTATCGGGACAGAGCTACAATGAGCAGTTCTTC
CDR3 protein: CASSVSGQSYNEQFF

clone size: -
J gene: TRBJ2-7
D gene: TRBD2
V gene: TRBV30
CDR3 DNA: TGTGCCTGGACGAGCGGGAAGAGCTCCTACGAGCAGTACTTC
CDR3 protein: CAWTSGKSSYEQYF